Below are 26 T cell receptor beta chains sequenced from a single sample in a study of control samples from healthy donors and cancer patients. This table comes from immunoSEQ multiplex PCR, and its TCRdb copy is limited to in-frame clones, with some not included. The table includes some 120,000 clones, approximately 92% detected once. The sequencing sample was made of PBMCs. The origin of the receptors is a woman aged 50 to 60 with colorectal cancer.

The rearrangement joins TRBV6-1 to TRBJ2-7; unclear D gene. The V end lost 0 bases, the J end lost 3 bases, and 12 bases lay between the germline ends. The CDR3 extends over 15 amino acids. Germline loops: CDR1 MNHNS, CDR2 SASEGT. In nucleotides, the CDR3 is TGTGCCAGCAGTGAAGCGTGGCGGAGTAACTACGAGCAGTACTTC. Translation gives CASSEAWRSNYEQYF.

CDR3 sequence: CASRRAENYEQYF. The CDR3 DNA reads as TGCGCCAGCAGGAGGGCGGAGAACTACGAGCAGTACTTC. This rearrangement joins TRBV5-1 to TRBJ2-7, with D perhaps matching TRBD2 (5 bases). CDR1 and CDR2 (germline): SGHRS, YFSETQ. V was clipped by 5 bases and J by 3 bases, with 12 bases between them. The CDR3 contains 13 residues.

The chain uses TRBV3-1 (or the pseudogene TRBV3-2) and TRBJ1-2; D gene uncertain. Germline CDR1 and CDR2: LGHDT and YNNKEL (reference sequence). The CDR3 sequence is 13 residues long. V lost 5 bases, J lost 7 bases, and 14 bases lay in between. The CDR3 DNA is TGTGCCAGCAGCTCCCTAGACATGTCTGGCTACACCTTC. This gives the protein CASSSLDMSGYTF.

The CDR3 sequence is CASSLGLAGGPAKNIQYF. CDR3 coding DNA: TGCGCCAGCAGCTTGGGACTAGCGGGGGGGCCAGCCAAAAACATTCAGTACTTC. V is TRBV5-1 and J is TRBJ2-4; 14 bases agree with TRBD2. J lost 0 bases, V lost 0 bases, and 2 bases had no gene match. The germline V gene encodes CDR1 SGHRS and CDR2 YFSETQ. The CDR3 runs 18 residues.

The chain's CDR3 is CASSLSQTDTQYF. The DNA for the CDR3 is TGTGCCAGCAGTTTATCTCAAACAGATACGCAGTATTTT. V is TRBV28 and J is TRBJ2-3; the D is unclear. The germline V gene has CDR1 MDHEN and CDR2 SYDVKM. The V gene lost 1 base and the J gene lost 3 bases, with 5 bases spanning the gap. This CDR3 has 13 residues. The full variable domain, in which reference TRBV28 and TRBJ2-3 provide the parts outside the CDR3, is DVKVTQSSRYLVKRTGEKVFLECVQDMDHENMFWYRQDPGLGLRLIYFSYDVKMKEKGDIPEGYSVSREKKERFSLILESASTNQTSMYLCASSLSQTDTQYFGPGTRLTVL.

The chain recombines TRBV7-9 with TRBJ1-1, with D possibly being TRBD1 (5 bases). The germline CDR1 and CDR2 sequences are SEHNR and FQNEAQ (reference sequence). The CDR3 covers 13 residues. Trimming cost V 5 bases and J 2 bases, with 9 bases left between them. In DNA form, the CDR3 reads TGTGCCAGCAGCCCCGGGGCCAACACTGAAGCTTTCTTT. It is translated as CASSPGANTEAFF.

This chain uses TRBV30 with TRBJ2-7, with 7 bases matching TRBD1. Germline V lookup: CDR1 GTSNPN, CDR2 SVGIG (reference sequence). The CDR3 is 12 residues long. V gave up 6 bases and J gave up 1 base; unmatched junction bases: 3. CDR3 in amino acids: CACGTVSYEQYF. In nucleotides, the CDR3 is TGTGCCTGCGGGACAGTTTCCTACGAGCAGTACTTC.

J is TRBJ1-2 and V is TRBV6-1, with D unclear. Trimming removed 3 bases at V and 4 bases at J, with 15 bases between. The CDR3 runs 15 residues. CDR1 is MNHNS, CDR2 SASEGT, per germline. The CDR3: CASSENLDPIYGYTF. The CDR3 DNA reads as TGTGCCAGCAGTGAGAACCTTGATCCAATCTATGGCTACACCTTC.

The CDR3 spells CASTQWGARADTQYF. CDR3 nucleotide sequence: TGTGCCAGCACCCAGTGGGGGGCTCGGGCAGATACGCAGTATTTT. V is TRBV2 and J is TRBJ2-3; D may match TRBD1 or TRBD2 (6 bases each). The V gene lost 7 bases and the J gene lost 4 bases, with 18 bases spanning the gap. The CDR3 length is 15 residues. CDR1 is SNHLY and CDR2 is FYNNEI in the germline V gene.

This clone was observed a few times. This chain links TRBV19 with TRBJ2-7; no firm D call. CDR1 LNHDA and CDR2 SQIVND come from the germline V gene (reference sequence). Trimming left V 8 bases short and J 2 bases short, with 10 bases between. The CDR3 extends over 12 amino acids. The CDR3 reads CASAGYTYEQYF. Written as DNA, the CDR3 is TGTGCCAGTGCCGGTTACACCTACGAGCAGTACTTC.

The V call is TRBV7-9, the J call TRBJ2-7; D is tentatively TRBD1 or TRBD2 (6 bases each). V was clipped by 7 bases and J by 0 bases, with 13 bases between them. The CDR3 consists of 14 residues. Germline V CDR1 and CDR2: SEHNR, FQNEAQ (reference sequence). The CDR3 loop reads CASTPPGASYEQYF. The CDR3 coding sequence is TGTGCCAGCACCCCACCGGGGGCCTCCTACGAGCAGTACTTC.

V gene TRBV19 combines with J gene TRBJ1-1; D not resolved. The CDR3 is 15 residues long. Trimming removed 3 bases from V and 1 base from J, with 12 bases in between. CDR1 and CDR2 from the germline V gene are LNHDA and SQIVND (reference sequence). Written as DNA, the CDR3 is TGTGCCAGTAGTATCTCTTTGGCCCCGAACACTGAAGCTTTCTTT. Translating gives CASSISLAPNTEAFF.

The V call is TRBV9, the J call TRBJ2-3; no clear D. The CDR3 contains 13 residues. V was pared by 4 bases and J by 4 bases, with 10 bases between. Per germline, CDR1 SGDLS and CDR2 YYNGEE. CDR3 region: CASSPVRPDTQYF. In nucleotides, the CDR3 is TGTGCCAGCAGCCCGGTACGTCCAGATACGCAGTATTTT.

This sequence joins TRBV27 and TRBJ2-1, with D perhaps TRBD1 or TRBD2 (6 bases each). Trimming stripped 3 bases from V and 6 bases from J, with 9 bases between. The CDR3 length is 13 residues. Germline CDR1 is MNHEY and CDR2 is SMNVEV (reference sequence). CDR3 DNA sequence: TGTGCCAGCAGTTTTAGGGGGGCCAATGAGCAGTTCTTC. It encodes CASSFRGANEQFF.

The DNA of the CDR3 is TGTGCCAGCAGTCCCTATCCCGCGAACACGCAGTATTTT. Encoded protein: CASSPYPANTQYF. The chain is built from TRBV12-3 or TRBV12-4 and TRBJ2-3; D ambiguous. The CDR3 loop spans 13 amino acids. V was clipped by 5 bases and J by 9 bases, with 15 bases between them.

This sequence joins TRBV6-5 and TRBJ1-1; no definite D call. CDR1 and CDR2 from the germline V gene are MNHEY and SVGAGI. V was pared by 2 bases and J by 3 bases, with 10 bases between. This CDR3 is built from 14 residues. The CDR3 sequence is CASSYSGEDTEAFF. DNA of the CDR3: TGTGCCAGCAGTTACAGCGGCGAGGACACTGAAGCTTTCTTT.

Turning to this clone: The sample has other DNA sequences that encode this CDR3 too. V usage is TRBV12-3 or TRBV12-4 and J usage is TRBJ2-5, with D unresolved. V lost 5 bases, J lost 2 bases, and 6 bases lay in between. This CDR3 comprises 12 residues. The CDR3 region has the DNA TGTGCCAGCAGTCTAGGACAAGAGACCCAGTACTTC. Protein: CASSLGQETQYF.

This sequence joins TRBV29-1 and TRBJ1-2; TRBD1 matches at 7 bases. Trimming cost V 7 bases and J 2 bases; bases outside gene matches: 7. The CDR3 spans 13 residues. The V gene's germline CDR1 is SQVTM and CDR2 ANQGSEA. The CDR3 coding sequence is TGCAGCGCGGGGACAGATTACAACTATGGCTACACCTTC. Protein product: CSAGTDYNYGYTF.

V gene TRBV30 combines with J gene TRBJ2-6; D is undetermined. This CDR3 spans 15 amino acids. V was clipped by 1 base and J by 0 bases, with 7 bases between them. Germline assignment: CDR1 GTSNPN and CDR2 SVGIG (reference sequence). CDR3 sequence (DNA): TGTGCCTGGAGTGAGGGTAGCTCTGGGGCCAACGTCCTGACTTTC. The encoded protein is CAWSEGSSGANVLTF. The full variable domain, rest sourced from reference TRBV30 and TRBJ2-6, is SQTIHQWPATLVQPVGSPLSLECTVEGTSNPNLYWYRQAAGRGLQLLFYSVGIGQISSEVPQNLSASRPQDRQFILSSKKLLLSDSGFYLCAWSEGSSGANVLTFGAGSRLTVL.

The chain has TRBV5-4 and TRBJ2-7; D is tentatively TRBD1 or TRBD2 (6 bases each). CDR3 length equals 15 residues. With 1 base removed from V and 3 bases from J, the gap between germline ends came to 14 bases. Germline CDR1 SGHNT, CDR2 YYREEE (reference sequence). CDR3 nucleotide sequence: TGTGCCAGCAGCTTGCGGGGGCCCTCCGTCTACGAGCAGTACTTC. It specifies CASSLRGPSVYEQYF.

The chain combines TRBV9 with TRBJ1-2, with TRBD1 identical over 7 bases. The CDR3 is made up of 16 amino acids. The germline CDR1 and CDR2 sequences are SGDLS and YYNGEE. Unmatched junction bases numbered 14, after V lost 4 bases and J lost 5 bases. The CDR3 bases are TGTGCCAGCAGCCTGGGTGAGGGGGCGATAGGGTATGGCTACACCTTC. As protein: CASSLGEGAIGYGYTF.

The J gene is TRBJ2-2, the V gene TRBV6-5, with D possibly TRBD2 on 6 matching bases. The CDR3 has 15 amino acids. In germline, CDR1 is MNHEY, CDR2 SVGAGI. Trimming removed 10 bases at V and 2 bases at J, with 17 bases between. The CDR3 sequence is CATNLARLNTGELFF. The DNA for the CDR3 is TGTGCCACCAACCTAGCGCGACTCAACACCGGGGAGCTGTTTTTT.

This sequence joins TRBV2 and TRBJ2-2; D is unresolved. The V end was cut by 9 bases, the J end by 0 bases, with 8 bases between. This CDR3 is built from 13 residues. CDR1 is SNHLY, CDR2 FYNNEI, per germline. The CDR3, as DNA: TGTGCCAGGACGGACGCGAACACCGGGGAGCTGTTTTTT. Amino acids: CARTDANTGELFF.

This chain links TRBV18 with TRBJ1-2; D unclear. Germline values: CDR1 KGHSH, CDR2 LQKENI. Trimming took off 6 bases at V and 2 bases at J, with 10 bases between the two ends. There are 13 residues in the CDR3. This CDR3 reads CASSPGRNYGYTF. The CDR3 DNA reads TGTGCCAGCTCCCCCGGCAGGAACTATGGCTACACCTTC. The whole variable domain, filled in from reference TRBV18 and TRBJ1-2, reads NAGVMQNPRHLVRRRGQEARLRCSPMKGHSHVYWYRQLPEEGLKFMVYLQKENIIDESGMPKERFSAEFPKEGPSILRIQQVVRGDSAAYFCASSPGRNYGYTFGSGTRLTVV.

The rearrangement uses TRBV5-1 and TRBJ2-2, with D possibly being TRBD2 (5 bases). Germline CDR1 reads SGHRS; CDR2 reads YFSETQ. V gave up 4 bases and J gave up 3 bases, with 25 bases separating them. The CDR3 totals 19 residues. In DNA form, the CDR3 reads TGCGCCAGCAGCGAGGGTCAGGTCAGGAGCTTAATGGACACCGGGGAGCTGTTTTTT. It codes for CASSEGQVRSLMDTGELFF.

The chain carries TRBV7-9 and TRBJ1-2; D remains ambiguous. Germline CDR1 reads SEHNR; CDR2 reads FQNEAQ (reference sequence). V was shortened by 3 bases and J by 8 bases, with 19 bases between the two germline ends. This CDR3 comprises 15 residues. The CDR3 coding sequence is TGTGCCAGCAGCTTTCTCCTACAGTCCTCCTACGGCTACACCTTC. It translates to CASSFLLQSSYGYTF.